The sequence of this TCR beta chain was determined in a study of blood T cells in healthy people across ages. Study-wide results and caveats: Higher diversity and more naive CD4+ cells were features of long-lived donors, compared to aged donors. Since the PBMCs were unsorted, naive and antigen-experienced cells could not be conclusively compared.

Concerning this clonotype: The antigen is not known.

Using a J-beta primer mix together with a sample-barcoded 5' primer, a second PCR was run for roughly 6 to 11 cycles. Each cDNA molecule was tagged by a template-switch adaptor with 12 random nucleotides. TCRdb analysed the 5' RACE reads with MiXCR anew, one entry per CDR3 protein. The sample comprises about 1.5 million distinct CDR3 sequences, less than 45% of which are singletons, and 4% rests with the top ten. They isolated at least 6 million PBMCs from each sample. Germline lookup yields CDR1 DFQATT and CDR2 SNEGSKA (reference sequence). This CDR3 is built from 15 residues. This clonotype was obtained from a young woman in good health. Sequences were obtained from blood. The chain joins TRBV20-1 to TRBJ2-7; 9 bases are a match to TRBD1. The end of the DNA fits TRBJ2-5 better, so the J call may be wrong. The CDR3 loop reads CSASPGTGLVRTQYF. The CDR3 DNA is TGCAGTGCTTCCCCCGGGACAGGGTTGGTAAGGACCCAGTACTTC.